This T cell receptor (beta chain) was recorded in a study of CD8 T cell repertoires and HIV-1 epitope variants. The wider study: Controls included no peptide, Ebola AY9 epitope, and a CMV, EBV, flu pool. An uncultured baseline aliquot held 1M T cells.

Trimming took off 1 base at V and 2 bases at J, with 13 bases between the two ends. Germline V lookup: CDR1 MNHEY, CDR2 SMNVEV (reference sequence). CDR3 length equals 16 residues. Produced via immunoSEQ multiplex PCR; TCRdb's table is partial and in-frame only. The repertoire holds tens of thousands of clones, roughly 80% seen once, with roughly 24% in the top ten. Sequenced input: uncultured baseline CD8+ T cells from peripheral blood mononuclear cells (PBMCs). This clonotype originated in a male donor with HIV. This chain uses TRBV27 with TRBJ2-3, with D hard to call. This CDR3 is CASSLLAQPNTDTQYF. CDR3 nucleotide sequence: TGTGCCAGCAGTTTATTAGCACAGCCGAACACAGATACGCAGTATTTT.